Listed below are T cell receptor beta chains from one sample, sequenced in a study of CD8+ T cells in alopecia areata. The data were produced by immunoSEQ multiplex PCR, yet TCRdb's version contains in-frame clones alone and is incomplete. The table includes 93,000 or so clones, around 86% detected once. The source was CD8+ T cells sorted from blood, collected at approximately week 30, from a patient treated with tofacitinib. Receptor source: a human donor with alopecia areata. Both conserved end residues are part of each CDR3. A D gene is named only where the DNA matches it firmly. The size field is filled for only some rows; it gives once, few, many or a size class.

size	D	V	J	DNA	CDR3
.	.	TRBV7-6	TRBJ2-7	TGTGCCAGCAGCCTAGCTTTAACCGAAACGACCTACGAGCAGTACTTC	CASSLALTETTYEQYF
.	.	TRBV6-1	TRBJ2-7	TGTGCCAGCAGTGAAGGGGCGGGGGAGCAGTACTTC	CASSEGAGEQYF
.	.	TRBV29-1	TRBJ2-7	TGCAGCGTTGACTCGGGCGAACAGGCTTCCTACGAGCAGTACTTC	CSVDSGEQASYEQYF
.	TRBD1	TRBV5-1	TRBJ2-3	TGCGCCAGCACACCGGGACAGGGAACTAGCACAGATACGCAGTATTTT	CASTPGQGTSTDTQYF
.	TRBD1	TRBV27	TRBJ1-1	TGTGCCAGCAGCAACCGGGACAGGGGGAACACTGAAGCTTTCTTT	CASSNRDRGNTEAFF
.	.	TRBV4-1	TRBJ2-7	TGCGCCAGCAGCCAAGAGGCCGGGACATCCTCCTACGAGCAGTACTTC	CASSQEAGTSSYEQYF
.	.	TRBV5-5	TRBJ2-5	TGTGCCAGCAGCCCCGGACAGCTACAAGAGACCCAGTACTTC	CASSPGQLQETQYF
.	.	TRBV6-5	TRBJ1-1	TGTGCCAGCAGTTACGGGCGGGGGGGCACTGAAGCTTTCTTT	CASSYGRGGTEAFF
.	.	TRBV7-9	TRBJ1-4	TGTGCCAGCAGCTTAGTCGACCCTGTAGCTAATGAAAAACTGTTTTTT	CASSLVDPVANEKLFF
medium-sized	.	TRBV2	TRBJ2-3	TGTGCCAGCCCTTGGCGGGGCGCAGATACGCAGTATTTT	CASPWRGADTQYF
.	.	TRBV5-1	TRBJ2-7	TGCGCCAGCAGCTTGGAGGTCGGGAGCTCCTACGAGCAGTACTTC	CASSLEVGSSYEQYF
few	TRBD2	TRBV6-1	TRBJ2-3	TGTGCCAGCAGTGAACTAGCGGGGGGGCCGAGCACAGATACGCAGTATTTT	CASSELAGGPSTDTQYF
once	TRBD1	TRBV30	TRBJ2-7	TGTGCCTACACAGGGGCTTGGACCTACGAGCAGTACTTC	CAYTGAWTYEQYF
.	.	TRBV13	TRBJ2-1	TGTGCCAGCAGCACGTACGGGACCCATGAGCAGTTCTTC	CASSTYGTHEQFF
.	TRBD2	TRBV10-1	TRBJ2-3	TGCGCCAGCAGTGGACAACTTCAACCGGGACTAGCGGGAGAGGGGTCAGATACGCAGTATTTT	CASSGQLQPGLAGEGSDTQYF
.	.	TRBV27	TRBJ1-4	TGTGCCAGCAGACCAGGACGGACTAATGAAAAACTGTTTTTT	CASRPGRTNEKLFF
.	.	TRBV7-8	TRBJ2-1	TGTGCCAGCAGCTTAATCCGGGTTGGTGGTGAGCAGTTCTTC	CASSLIRVGGEQFF
.	.	TRBV6-5	TRBJ1-2	TGTGCCAGCAGTGAGGACAGTTTCTATGGCTACACCTTC	CASSEDSFYGYTF
.	.	TRBV6-5	TRBJ1-4	TGTGCCAGCAGTTTGACAGATCCAACTAATGAAAAACTGTTTTTT	CASSLTDPTNEKLFF
.	TRBD2	TRBV5-5	TRBJ2-1	TGTGCCAGCAGCTTGACTAGCGCGGATGAGCAGTTCTTC	CASSLTSADEQFF
.	.	TRBV30	TRBJ2-1	TGTGCCTGGAGTGAGGCGGCCTACAATGAGCAGTTCTTC	CAWSEAAYNEQFF
once	.	TRBV11-2	TRBJ2-7	TGTGCCAGCAGTTTAGGCATTAGCGACGAGCAGTACTTC	CASSLGISDEQYF
.	.	TRBV7-9	TRBJ2-7	TGTGCCAGCAGCTTGGGCAACACCTACGAGCAGTACTTC	CASSLGNTYEQYF
.	.	TRBV19	TRBJ1-3	TGTGCCAGTACCCCGGACGGAAACTCTGGAAACACCATATATTTT	CASTPDGNSGNTIYF
.	.	TRBV2	TRBJ2-1	TGTGCCAGCAGTGAGACGGGGGCGGCGAATGAGCAGTTCTTC	CASSETGAANEQFF
.	.	TRBV19	TRBJ2-7	TGTGCCAGTAGTATAGTGGGCCAGAGCTCCTACGAGCAGTACTTC	CASSIVGQSSYEQYF
.	.	TRBV30	TRBJ2-7	TGTGCCTGGAATTACTATTCCTACGAGCAGTACTTC	CAWNYYSYEQYF
.	TRBD1	TRBV2	TRBJ2-7	TGTGCCAGCAGGACGGGACAGGTGACCCGGGGCCACGAGCAGTACTTC	CASRTGQVTRGHEQYF
.	TRBD2	TRBV5-1	TRBJ2-1	TGCGCCAGCAGCCCAGGGACTAGCGACAATGAGCAGTTCTTC	CASSPGTSDNEQFF
.	TRBD1	TRBV9	TRBJ1-1	TGTGCCAGCAGCGATGTGAGACAGGGATCTGGCACTGAAGCTTTCTTT	CASSDVRQGSGTEAFF
.	TRBD1	TRBV15	TRBJ2-1	TGTGCCACCAAACCGGGACAGGGTTTCAATGAGCAGTTCTTC	CATKPGQGFNEQFF
.	.	TRBV19	TRBJ1-5	TGTGCCAGTAATGAACGAAATCAGCCCCAGCATTTT	CASNERNQPQHF
.	.	TRBV11-2	TRBJ1-5	TGTGCCAGCAGCTTAGCGGGACAATCAGGGCATCAGCCCCAGCATTTT	CASSLAGQSGHQPQHF
.	.	TRBV19	TRBJ2-1	TGTGCCAGTAGTCTCCGCAATGAGCAGTTCTTC	CASSLRNEQFF
once	.	TRBV7-9	TRBJ2-1	TGTGCCAGCAGCTCAGCTTTACAGGGACCTTTTTACAATGAGCAGTTCTTC	CASSSALQGPFYNEQFF
.	.	TRBV4-1	TRBJ2-2	TGCGCCAGCAGCCGATACTCTAGCCCCGGGGAGCTGTTTTTT	CASSRYSSPGELFF
.	TRBD1	TRBV2	TRBJ2-7	TGTGCCAGCGAGGACAGGGAGCAGTACTTC	CASEDREQYF
.	.	TRBV7-3	TRBJ2-3	TGTGCCAGCAGCTTAAGCTCCACAGATACGCAGTATTTT	CASSLSSTDTQYF
.	.	TRBV7-9	TRBJ2-3	TGTGCCAGCAGCTTGGGGACGGCTAGCACAGATACGCAGTATTTT	CASSLGTASTDTQYF
.	.	TRBV9	TRBJ2-2	TGTGCCAGCAGCCCTGTGTTCGCGAACACCGGGGAGCTGTTTTTT	CASSPVFANTGELFF
.	.	TRBV30	TRBJ1-4	TGTGCCTGGAGTGTGTCGGGAATCGGTAATGAAAAACTGTTTTTT	CAWSVSGIGNEKLFF
once	.	TRBV27	TRBJ2-4	TGTGCCAGCAGTTTAAAAGGGGGGAACATTCAGTACTTC	CASSLKGGNIQYF
.	TRBD1	TRBV23-1	TRBJ1-2	TGCGCCAGCAGTCAACCGGCCCGACAGGGTTTCCGTGGCTACACCTTC	CASSQPARQGFRGYTF
.	TRBD1	TRBV27	TRBJ1-1	TGTGCCAGCAGTTCCGGGACAGGGGGAATCACTGAAGCTTTCTTT	CASSSGTGGITEAFF
.	.	TRBV5-1	TRBJ2-5	TGCGCCAGCAGCTTGGCAATTCAGGAGACCCAGTACTTC	CASSLAIQETQYF
.	.	TRBV7-9	TRBJ2-3	TGTGCCAGCACCCCTTGGGATTCCACAGATACGCAGTATTTT	CASTPWDSTDTQYF
.	TRBD2	TRBV4-1	TRBJ2-7	TGCGCCAGCAGCCAAGAGGGAGCGGGAGGAGCCGAGCAGTACTTC	CASSQEGAGGAEQYF
.	TRBD1	TRBV12-5	TRBJ2-5	TGTGCTAGTGGTTCGAAGAGAGCGACAGGGAGAGAGACCCAGTACTTC	CASGSKRATGRETQYF